This TCR beta chain derives from a study of shared clonotypes between healthy human individuals. The assay ran at deep level. Sorted-subset replicate PCRs used around 200 ng of genomic DNA. This amount corresponded to about 30,000 T cell genomes. Using immunoSEQ multiplex PCR, the repertoire was profiled, and TCRdb retains in-frame clones only, with some absent. In the table there are hundreds of thousands of clones, just under 97% of which are singletons. It was CD45RO-negative cells, positively selected for CCR7, that made up naive CD8 cells, with terminally differentiated effector memory CD45RA+ cells excluded. V shed 2 bases and J shed 4 bases, with 7 bases lying between them. Germline CDR1 MDHEN, CDR2 SYDVKM. The CDR3 contains 13 residues.

Material for sequencing was naive CD8+ T cells sorted from blood. The TCR sequence derives from a young woman in good health. This sequence joins TRBV28 and TRBJ2-3; TRBD1 might be the D (5 bases). The CDR3 spells CASSLQGSDTQYF. The CDR3 bases are TGTGCCAGCAGTTTACAGGGATCAGATACGCAGTATTTT.